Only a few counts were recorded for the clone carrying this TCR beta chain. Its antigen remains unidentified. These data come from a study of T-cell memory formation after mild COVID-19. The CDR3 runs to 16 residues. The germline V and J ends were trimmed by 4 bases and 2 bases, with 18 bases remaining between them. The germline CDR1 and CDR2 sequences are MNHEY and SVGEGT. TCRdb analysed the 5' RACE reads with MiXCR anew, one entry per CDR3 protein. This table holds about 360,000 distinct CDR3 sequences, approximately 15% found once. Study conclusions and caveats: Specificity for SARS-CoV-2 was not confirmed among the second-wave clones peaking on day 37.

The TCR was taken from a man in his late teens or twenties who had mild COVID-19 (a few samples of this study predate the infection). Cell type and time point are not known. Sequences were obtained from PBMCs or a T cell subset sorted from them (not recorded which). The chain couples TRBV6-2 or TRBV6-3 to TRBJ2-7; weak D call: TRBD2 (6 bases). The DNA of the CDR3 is TGTGCCAGCAGTTCCATGGACTATCTAACAGCCTACGAGCAGTACGTC. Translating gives CASSSMDYLTAYEQYV.